The rows below give T cell receptor beta chains drawn from one sample of a study of shared clonotypes between healthy human individuals. Produced via immunoSEQ multiplex PCR; TCRdb's table is partial and in-frame only. The table has hundreds of thousands of clones, approximately 73% seen once. What was sequenced was memory CD4+ T cells sorted from blood. The receptors stem from a woman aged 25 to 39 in good health. The conserved cysteine and the conserved F or W are not part of the CDR3 here.

j_gene: TRBJ1-4; v_gene: TRBV28; CDR3aa: ASGGQGQREKLF
j_gene: TRBJ2-7; v_gene: TRBV29-1; CDR3aa: SVEVLSDEQY
j_gene: -; v_gene: TRBV27; CDR3aa: ASSLRGFTGRRNEQY
j_gene: TRBJ2-4; v_gene: TRBV28; CDR3aa: ASSSPEGPNIQY
j_gene: TRBJ2-7; v_gene: TRBV28; CDR3aa: ASSLQGLYEQY
j_gene: TRBJ1-1; v_gene: TRBV5-6; CDR3aa: ASSLRPERSNTEAF
j_gene: TRBJ1-2; v_gene: TRBV28; CDR3aa: ASRTGQGVRT
j_gene: TRBJ2-1; v_gene: TRBV5-1; CDR3aa: ASSLGLAGASPSYNEQF
j_gene: TRBJ2-7; v_gene: TRBV30; CDR3aa: AYRRGGDYEQY
j_gene: TRBJ1-2; v_gene: TRBV28; CDR3aa: ASSPVGRANYGYT
j_gene: TRBJ2-1; v_gene: TRBV7-8; CDR3aa: ASSAEGQGNEQF
j_gene: TRBJ2-3; v_gene: TRBV7-2; CDR3aa: ASSLGHPGTDTQY
j_gene: TRBJ1-2; v_gene: TRBV6-5; CDR3aa: ASSTRGWADGYT
j_gene: TRBJ1-5; v_gene: TRBV7-2; CDR3aa: ASSLVAVNQPQH
j_gene: TRBJ2-7; v_gene: TRBV7-8; CDR3aa: ASRARRVGPLDEQY
j_gene: TRBJ2-1; v_gene: TRBV7-9; CDR3aa: ASSFSRGSYNEQF
j_gene: TRBJ2-5; v_gene: TRBV11-2; CDR3aa: ASSPWDRDPLQETQY
j_gene: TRBJ2-5; v_gene: TRBV6-1; CDR3aa: ASSVRQGRTQY
j_gene: TRBJ2-1; v_gene: TRBV5-6; CDR3aa: ASSLDYWVNEQF
j_gene: TRBJ1-1; v_gene: TRBV28; CDR3aa: ASGAMNTEAF
j_gene: TRBJ2-7; v_gene: TRBV5-8; CDR3aa: ASSLAGTSTEQY
j_gene: TRBJ2-1; v_gene: TRBV5-6; CDR3aa: ASSSRRGSSYNEQF
j_gene: TRBJ1-3; v_gene: TRBV28; CDR3aa: ASRVGSGNTIY
j_gene: TRBJ1-2; v_gene: TRBV6-1; CDR3aa: ASIETGTKGYT
j_gene: TRBJ2-2; v_gene: TRBV10-3; CDR3aa: AIRRSGTGGLRTGELF
j_gene: TRBJ2-7; v_gene: TRBV18; CDR3aa: ASSPDGTYEQY
j_gene: TRBJ1-2; v_gene: TRBV6-5; CDR3aa: ASSYSVRQRMGYT
j_gene: TRBJ2-3; v_gene: TRBV7-8; CDR3aa: ASSHGLETDTQY
j_gene: TRBJ1-1; v_gene: TRBV5-1; CDR3aa: ASSTGTGTNTEAF
j_gene: TRBJ1-2; v_gene: TRBV15; CDR3aa: ATSRDLNYGYT
j_gene: TRBJ1-2; v_gene: TRBV28; CDR3aa: ASSLLGVYGYT
j_gene: TRBJ2-1; v_gene: TRBV21-1; CDR3aa: ASSQNWTSGYNEQF
j_gene: TRBJ2-7; v_gene: TRBV10-3; CDR3aa: AISESNLDEQY
j_gene: TRBJ2-1; v_gene: TRBV7-9; CDR3aa: ASSPQGGYNEQF
j_gene: TRBJ2-7; v_gene: TRBV5-1; CDR3aa: ASSLLGRGSDEQY
j_gene: TRBJ1-2; v_gene: TRBV5-5; CDR3aa: ASSSPVLSTGYT
j_gene: TRBJ1-4; v_gene: TRBV20-1; CDR3aa: SAPNTEKLF
j_gene: TRBJ2-5; v_gene: TRBV7-2; CDR3aa: ASSQRGQAETQY
j_gene: TRBJ2-7; v_gene: TRBV27; CDR3aa: ASSLTSGIRFY
j_gene: TRBJ2-1; v_gene: TRBV11-2; CDR3aa: ASSLAGNNEQF
j_gene: TRBJ1-2; v_gene: TRBV6-1; CDR3aa: ASSVQGNYGYT
j_gene: TRBJ1-2; v_gene: TRBV5-1; CDR3aa: ASSLARDYGYT
j_gene: TRBJ1-1; v_gene: TRBV19; CDR3aa: ASSIKRNTEAF
j_gene: TRBJ2-2; v_gene: TRBV11-2; CDR3aa: ASSPGTRRGELF
j_gene: TRBJ2-1; v_gene: TRBV27; CDR3aa: ASSLQTPGTLTYNEQF
j_gene: TRBJ1-5; v_gene: TRBV28; CDR3aa: ASSPTDSNQPQH
j_gene: TRBJ1-3; v_gene: TRBV11-2; CDR3aa: ASSFIQGAGNTIY
j_gene: TRBJ1-3; v_gene: TRBV5-4; CDR3aa: ASSPGGRDTIY
j_gene: TRBJ2-7; v_gene: TRBV6-4; CDR3aa: ASSDPRDSLRHEQY